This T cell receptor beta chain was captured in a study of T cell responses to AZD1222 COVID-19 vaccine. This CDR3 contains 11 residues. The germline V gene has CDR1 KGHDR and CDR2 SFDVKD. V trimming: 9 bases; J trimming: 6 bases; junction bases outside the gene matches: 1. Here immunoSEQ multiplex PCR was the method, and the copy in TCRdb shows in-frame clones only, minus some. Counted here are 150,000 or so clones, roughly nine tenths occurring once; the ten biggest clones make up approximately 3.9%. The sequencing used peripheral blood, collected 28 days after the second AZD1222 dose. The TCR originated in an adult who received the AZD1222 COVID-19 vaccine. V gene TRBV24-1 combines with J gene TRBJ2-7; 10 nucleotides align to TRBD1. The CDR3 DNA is TGTGCCACCGGGGACAGGGGCGAGCAGTACTTC. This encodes CATGDRGEQYF.